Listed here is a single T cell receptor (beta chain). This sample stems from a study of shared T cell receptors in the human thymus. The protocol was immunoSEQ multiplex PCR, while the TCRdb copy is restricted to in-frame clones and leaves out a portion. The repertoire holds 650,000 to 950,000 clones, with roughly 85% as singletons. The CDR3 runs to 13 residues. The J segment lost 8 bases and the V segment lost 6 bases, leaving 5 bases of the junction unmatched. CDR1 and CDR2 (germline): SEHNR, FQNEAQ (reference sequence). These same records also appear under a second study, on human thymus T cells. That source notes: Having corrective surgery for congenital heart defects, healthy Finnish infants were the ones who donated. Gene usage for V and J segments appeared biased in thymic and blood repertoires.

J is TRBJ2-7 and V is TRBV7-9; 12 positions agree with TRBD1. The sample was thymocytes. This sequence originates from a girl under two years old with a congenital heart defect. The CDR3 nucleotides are TGTGCCAGCAGATCGGGACAGGGGGCAAAGCAGTACTTC. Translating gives CASRSGQGAKQYF.